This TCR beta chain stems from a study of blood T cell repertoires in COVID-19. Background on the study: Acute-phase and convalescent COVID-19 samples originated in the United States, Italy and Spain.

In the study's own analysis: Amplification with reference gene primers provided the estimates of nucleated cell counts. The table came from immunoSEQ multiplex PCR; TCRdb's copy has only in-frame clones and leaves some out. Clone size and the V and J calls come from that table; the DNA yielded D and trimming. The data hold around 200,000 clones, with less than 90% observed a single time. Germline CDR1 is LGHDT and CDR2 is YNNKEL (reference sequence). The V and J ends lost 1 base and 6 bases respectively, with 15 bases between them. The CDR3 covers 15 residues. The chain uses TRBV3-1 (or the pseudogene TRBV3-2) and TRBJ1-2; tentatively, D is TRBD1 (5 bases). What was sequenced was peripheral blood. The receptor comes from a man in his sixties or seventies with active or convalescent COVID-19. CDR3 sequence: CASSQGSRGVHGYTF. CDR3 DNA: TGTGCCAGCAGCCAAGGGTCACGGGGGGTTCATGGCTACACCTTC.